The next 32 T cell receptor beta chains were all read from a single sample in a study of T cells expressing NK-cell markers. TCRdb re-called the 5' RACE reads, yielding one record per CDR3 amino acid sequence without DNA. The record lists roughly 150,000 distinct CDR3 sequences, of which the ten most abundant hold less than 20%. The specimen sequenced was blood T cells: a sorted CD56 or NKG2C T cell subset, CD4+ or CD8+ T cells, or bulk PBMC T cells (not recorded which). The receptors were gathered from a woman aged 18 to 69 in good health.

The chain recombines TRBV7-8 with TRBJ2-5; without DNA, the TCRdb call of TRBD1 cannot be checked. The germline CDR1 and CDR2 sequences are SGHVS and FQNEAQ. This CDR3 has 14 amino acids. CDR3 sequence: CASSLDSSPPTQYF.

The chain recombines TRBV12-3 or TRBV12-4 with TRBJ2-7. The length of the CDR3 is 13 residues. The CDR3 is CASSFDSAYEQYF.

The chain uses TRBV12-5 and TRBJ1-6; TCRdb calls TRBD1, which cannot be checked without DNA. Germline-derived CDR1 and CDR2 are LGHNT and FRNRAP. This CDR3 is built from 12 residues. The CDR3 protein is CASGPQGVILHF.

The CDR3 spells CASSPRWASGGRSTDTQYF. The rearrangement uses TRBV9 and TRBJ2-3; TCRdb designates TRBD2, a call that cannot be tested without DNA. CDR3 length: 19 amino acids. Germline assignment: CDR1 SGDLS and CDR2 YYNGEE.

V gene TRBV5-1 combines with J gene TRBJ1-1. Germline CDR1 reads SGHRS; CDR2 reads YFSETQ. The CDR3 runs to 15 residues. The CDR3 is CASSLDPVSNTEAFF.

The chain is built from TRBV5-6 and TRBJ2-5; TCRdb's D call, TRBD1, is unchecked because there is no DNA. Germline V lookup: CDR1 SGHDT, CDR2 YYEEEE. This CDR3 is built from 16 residues. The CDR3 here is CASSLVMAPQRETQYF.

The chain has TRBV7-3 and TRBJ2-1; TCRdb indicates TRBD2, and absent DNA this call remains unverified. CDR3 length: 17 residues. Looked up from germline, CDR1 is SGHTA and CDR2 is FQGTGA. This chain's CDR3 is CASSPSLAGGPYNEQFF. The full variable domain, with the rest looked up from reference TRBV7-3 and TRBJ2-1, is GAGVSQTPSNKVTEKGKYVELRCDPISGHTALYWYRQSLGQGPEFLIYFQGTGAADDSGLPNDRFFAVRPEGSVSTLKIQRTERGDSAVYLCASSPSLAGGPYNEQFFGPGTRLTVL.

The chain has TRBV12-3 or TRBV12-4 and TRBJ2-3; with no DNA, the TCRdb D assignment of TRBD1 cannot be verified. The CDR3 loop spans 17 amino acids. CDR3 amino acids: CASSLRWTGTGTDTQYF.

The chain uses TRBV5-1 and TRBJ2-1; TCRdb names TRBD1, which stays unverified in the absence of DNA. The CDR3 sequence is 15 residues long. Germline assignment: CDR1 SGHRS and CDR2 YFSETQ. The CDR3: CASSLTGTANNEQFF.

This rearrangement joins TRBV27 to TRBJ2-1; TCRdb names TRBD2, which stays unverified in the absence of DNA. Per germline, CDR1 MNHEY and CDR2 SMNVEV (reference sequence). This CDR3 is 19 amino acids long. The CDR3 loop reads CASSFGTSGRALVINEQFF.

This chain links TRBV7-3 with TRBJ2-1; lacking DNA, the TRBD2 call made by TCRdb goes unchecked. Germline loops: CDR1 SGHTA, CDR2 FQGTGA. The length of the CDR3 is 16 residues. The CDR3 region is CASSPQSGRFSNEQFF.

The chain links TRBV6-5 to TRBJ2-3; TCRdb designates TRBD1, a call that cannot be tested without DNA. Germline V CDR1 and CDR2: MNHEY, SVGAGI. CDR3 size: 18 residues. The CDR3 region is CASSYALGQGRVPWKQYF.

The chain uses TRBV20-1 and TRBJ1-2; lacking DNA, the TRBD1 call made by TCRdb goes unchecked. The CDR3 extends over 14 amino acids. Germline V gene data show CDR1 as DFQATT and CDR2 as SNEGSKA (reference sequence). CDR3 in amino acids: CSARVDRLYYGYTF.

The chain employs TRBV7-2 and TRBJ2-1; TCRdb's D call, TRBD1, is unchecked because there is no DNA. The germline CDR1 and CDR2 sequences are SGHTA and FQGNSA. This CDR3 has 16 amino acids. The CDR3 reads CASSKQGYSSYNEQFF.

This chain links TRBV14 with TRBJ1-1; checking the TCRdb D call of TRBD1 is not possible without DNA. The CDR3 runs to 14 residues. The germline CDR1 and CDR2 sequences are SGHDN and FVKESK. This CDR3 reads CASSQDLATGARSF.

The V call is TRBV5-1, the J call TRBJ2-5; TCRdb indicates TRBD2, and absent DNA this call remains unverified. This CDR3 is built from 14 residues. From germline, CDR1 is SGHRS and CDR2 YFSETQ. The CDR3 region is CASSLERQGETQYF.

This chain links TRBV6-1 with TRBJ2-6; TCRdb names TRBD2, which stays unverified in the absence of DNA. Germline loops: CDR1 MNHNS, CDR2 SASEGT. The length of the CDR3 is 17 residues. CDR3 region: CASSRTSGNSGANVLTF.

The chain couples TRBV2 to TRBJ2-2; TCRdb's D call, TRBD1, is unchecked because there is no DNA. The germline CDR1 and CDR2 sequences are SNHLY and FYNNEI. The CDR3 is 15 residues long. The CDR3 sequence is CASREGQGNTGELFF.

This CDR3 reads CSASGSLYNEQFF. The genes are TRBV20-1 and TRBJ2-1; the D call from TCRdb, TRBD2, cannot be confirmed without DNA. CDR3 length: 13 amino acids. Germline values: CDR1 DFQATT, CDR2 SNEGSKA (reference sequence).

This chain links TRBV20-1 with TRBJ2-3; TCRdb's D gene call, TRBD2, goes unchecked for lack of DNA. The CDR3 has 16 residues. Germline lookup yields CDR1 DFQATT and CDR2 SNEGSKA (reference sequence). This CDR3 reads CSAIPTSGGATDTQYF.

This rearrangement joins TRBV28 to TRBJ1-6; TCRdb indicates TRBD1, and absent DNA this call remains unverified. Germline CDR1 MDHEN, CDR2 SYDVKM. The length of the CDR3 is 15 residues. Here the CDR3 reads CASSGGSGSNSPLHF.

The rearrangement uses TRBV7-2 and TRBJ2-1; the TCRdb call, TRBD2, lacks DNA for checking. The germline CDR1 and CDR2 sequences are SGHTA and FQGNSA. The CDR3 loop spans 13 amino acids. The chain's CDR3 is CASSISGFGEQFF.

CDR3 in amino acids: CSAAGGSNTQYF. The rearrangement links TRBV29-1 to TRBJ2-3; as DNA is missing, the TRBD2 call by TCRdb cannot be tested. CDR1 is SQVTM and CDR2 is ANQGSEA in the germline V gene. The CDR3 sequence is 12 residues long.

J is TRBJ2-1 and V is TRBV7-2. The CDR3 has 17 amino acids. Germline V gene sequence: CDR1 SGHTA, CDR2 FQGNSA. The CDR3 protein is CASSLAFDTVSYNEQFF.

This chain links TRBV6-1 with TRBJ2-7; TCRdb's D gene call, TRBD1, goes unchecked for lack of DNA. Germline values: CDR1 MNHNS, CDR2 SASEGT. The CDR3 is made up of 15 amino acids. The CDR3 spells CASSERGRRTYEQYF.

The chain couples TRBV7-2 to TRBJ1-5. The CDR3 has 15 residues. Looked up from germline, CDR1 is SGHTA and CDR2 is FQGNSA. The CDR3 here is CASSLQSRSPQPQHF.

The CDR3 sequence is CATSDSPRSRGSSYNEQFF. This chain joins TRBV24-1 and TRBJ2-1; TCRdb gives TRBD1 as the D gene, but with no DNA this cannot be confirmed. The V gene's germline CDR1 is KGHDR and CDR2 SFDVKD. CDR3 length: 19 amino acids.

The chain recombines TRBV9 with TRBJ2-4; TCRdb's D call, TRBD1, is unchecked because there is no DNA. The germline V gene has CDR1 SGDLS and CDR2 YYNGEE. This CDR3 contains 16 residues. The CDR3 is CASSPGVGQAKNIQYF.

CDR3 protein: CSVGDPWSSYEQYF. The chain recombines TRBV29-1 with TRBJ2-7. The CDR3 is 14 amino acids. CDR1 and CDR2 (germline): SQVTM, ANQGSEA.

The V gene is TRBV5-4, the J gene TRBJ1-1. The CDR3 contains 14 residues. Germline loops: CDR1 SGHNT, CDR2 YYREEE (reference sequence). The CDR3 here is CASSLEGWITEAFF.

This CDR3 is CASSYVDTEAFF. The genes are TRBV3-1 and TRBJ1-1. Germline loops: CDR1 LGHDT, CDR2 YNNKEL (reference sequence). The CDR3 is made up of 12 amino acids.

The rearrangement joins TRBV5-1 to TRBJ1-5; TCRdb's D gene call, TRBD1, goes unchecked for lack of DNA. The CDR3 runs 15 residues. CDR1 is SGHRS and CDR2 is YFSETQ in the germline V gene. CDR3 loop: CASSLGTGFSQPQHF. The variable domain in full, completed from reference TRBV5-1 and TRBJ1-5, reads KAGVTQTPRYLIKTRGQQVTLSCSPISGHRSVSWYQQTPGQGLQFLFEYFSETQRNKGNFPGRFSGRQFSNSRSEMNVSTLELGDSALYLCASSLGTGFSQPQHFGDGTRLSIL.